These 26 T cell receptor beta chains were sequenced from one sample in a study of CD8+ T cells in alopecia areata. Sequencing used cDNA as its template, made by extracting RNA and reverse transcribing it. The protocol was immunoSEQ multiplex PCR, while the TCRdb copy is restricted to in-frame clones and leaves out a portion. Observed in the sample are 200,000 to 300,000 clones, none of them singletons. The study sorted pooled cutaneous lymph node cells by CD4, CD8alpha, NKG2D, NKG2ACE and other markers. Sample: CD4+ T cells sorted from a lymph node. The receptors were sampled from a C3H/HeJ mouse with alopecia areata. For this strain, the MHC haplotype corresponds to H2-k.

Only a few counts were recorded for this clone. Mouse gene names and germline throughout. The read ends 4 residues early relative to the CDR3; the germline J gene fills the gap. J is TRBJ2-2 and V is TRBV5; 7 positions agree with TRBD1. This CDR3 is 16 amino acids long. V was pared by 4 bases and J by 1 base, with 6 bases of the junction left unmatched. In germline, CDR1 is LGHNA, CDR2 YNLKQL (reference sequence). CDR3 amino acids: CASSPQGQQNTGQLYF. The CDR3 DNA, read in part, is TGTGCCAGCAGCCCTCAGGGACAGCAAAACACCGGG.

Note on this clone: Mouse names are used for the genes. Coverage ceases 3 residues before the CDR3 finishes, and the germline J gene fills in the end. This specimen includes other DNA sequences encoding the same CDR3. The rearrangement uses TRBV13-2 and TRBJ1-6; D is perhaps TRBD1 (6 bases). TRBJ1-6 is flagged as an ORF with uncertain function. Germline V gene data show CDR1 as NNHNN and CDR2 as SYGAGS (reference sequence). The length of the CDR3 is 15 residues. V was pared by 0 bases and J by 4 bases, with 8 bases between. Here the CDR3 reads CASGDAGQYNSPLYF. The part of the CDR3 DNA that was read is TGTGCCAGCGGTGATGCGGGACAATATAATTCGCCC.

This clone was counted between two and nine times. This is likely an artifact of a read error, given a far larger clone one base away. These gene names are mouse names. The CDR3 is cut off 4 residues early in the read; its end comes from the germline J gene. V gene TRBV19 combines with J gene TRBJ2-2; TRBD1 might be the D (5 bases). Germline CDR1 FNHDT, CDR2 SITEND (reference sequence). The CDR3 contains 14 residues. The V end lost 4 bases, the J end lost 0 bases, and 7 bases lay between the germline ends. Incomplete CDR3 DNA: TGTGCCAGCAGTGCGACAGCAAACACCGGG. Protein product: CASSATANTG. In full, the CDR3 reads CASSATANTGQLYF.

In regard to this clone: Mouse gene names apply. The DNA ends 4 residues before the CDR3 does, and the rest of the CDR3 is filled in from the germline J gene. The chain recombines TRBV1 with TRBJ2-3, with 11 nucleotides matching TRBD2. Germline V CDR1 and CDR2: NSQYPW, LRSPGD (reference sequence). This CDR3 is built from 15 residues. V trimming: 4 bases; J trimming: 2 bases; junction bases outside the gene matches: 2. The covered CDR3 bases are TGCACCTGCAGTGGGACTGGGGGGATTGCAGAA. Its translation is CTCSGTGGIAE. The whole CDR3 reads CTCSGTGGIAETLYF. Filled out from reference TRBV1 and TRBJ2-3, the complete variable domain reads VTLLEQNPRWRLVPRGQAVNLRCILKNSQYPWMSWYQQDLQKQLQWLFTLRSPGDKEVKSLPGADYLATRVTDTELRLQVANMSQGRTLYCTCSGTGGIAETLYFGSGTRLTVL.

A few counts support this clone. Gene names follow the mouse nomenclature. The sample holds other DNA sequences that translate to the same CDR3. CDR3 protein: CTCSADLTANSDYTF. CDR3 bases read: TGCACCTGCAGTGCAGATTTGACAGCAAACTCC. This sequence joins TRBV1 and TRBJ1-2; TRBD1 is a possible D gene (5 bases). The DNA ends 4 residues before the CDR3 does, and the rest of the CDR3 is filled in from the germline J gene. The CDR3 spans 15 residues. Looked up from germline, CDR1 is NSQYPW and CDR2 is LRSPGD (reference sequence). V shed 0 bases and J shed 0 bases, with 8 bases lying between them. Full variable domain (rest looked up from reference TRBV1 and TRBJ1-2): VTLLEQNPRWRLVPRGQAVNLRCILKNSQYPWMSWYQQDLQKQLQWLFTLRSPGDKEVKSLPGADYLATRVTDTELRLQVANMSQGRTLYCTCSADLTANSDYTFGSGTRLLVI.

This clone was found a few times. Germline and genes here are mouse. The CDR3 goes on 4 residues after the read ends, and that part is filled in from the germline J gene. The V gene is TRBV5, the J gene TRBJ2-7; TRBD2 matches at 8 bases. The J segment lost 2 bases and the V segment lost 3 bases, leaving 3 bases of the junction unmatched. The V gene's germline CDR1 is LGHNA and CDR2 YNLKQL (reference sequence). The CDR3 sequence is 14 residues long. Partial CDR3 DNA: TGTGCCAGCAGCCATGGGGGGGTGCCCTAT. Translating it yields CASSHGGVPY. The whole CDR3 sequence is CASSHGGVPYEQYF.

This clone appeared a few times. Gene names follow the mouse nomenclature. The read gets to within 4 residues of the CDR3 end, and the germline J gene fills in the rest. Other DNA sequences in this sample translate to the same CDR3. The V call is TRBV13-1, the J call TRBJ2-1, with D possibly TRBD1 on 5 matching bases. Germline V CDR1 and CDR2: NSHNY, SYGAGN. The ends were cut back, 2 bases at V and 0 bases at J, with 6 bases in the middle. The CDR3 sequence is 14 residues long. The part of the CDR3 DNA that was read is TGTGCCAGCAGTGAAGACAGTAACTATGCT. This translates into CASSEDSNYA. The CDR3, in full, reads CASSEDSNYAEQFF.

Concerning this clone itself: Gene names refer to mouse genes. From the germline J gene comes the end of the CDR3, since the read stops 4 residues before it. The chain recombines TRBV19 with TRBJ2-1, with TRBD2 matching 7 bases. The CDR3 runs to 14 residues. V lost 5 bases to trimming and J lost 3 bases; unmatched junction nucleotides: 5. The germline V gene encodes CDR1 FNHDT and CDR2 SITEND (reference sequence). The DNA read from the CDR3 is TGTGCCAGCAGAATGACTGGGAGCTATGCT. Protein product: CASRMTGSYA. The whole CDR3 sequence is CASRMTGSYAEQFF.

Regarding this clone: The listed genes are named as in mouse. The CDR3 is cut off 3 residues early in the read; its end comes from the germline J gene. The V call is TRBV13-3, the J call TRBJ1-6, with TRBD1 as a possible D gene (5 bases). TRBJ1-6 qualifies as an ORF whose function is uncertain. The CDR3 runs 13 residues. V lost 6 bases and J 2 bases, leaving 6 bases between the germline ends. The germline CDR1 and CDR2 sequences are NNHDY and SYVADS. CDR3 DNA, as far as it was read: TGTGCCAGCACGACAGCCTATAATTCGCCC. This sequence encodes CASTTAYNSP. The full CDR3 sequence reads CASTTAYNSPLYF.

Concerning this clone itself: Genes and germline are mouse. The sample holds other DNA sequences that translate to the same CDR3. The chain's CDR3 is CASSISGGYAEQFF. The covered CDR3 bases are TGTGCCAGCAGTATATCTGGGGGCTATGCT. The chain recombines TRBV19 with TRBJ2-1, with TRBD2 matching 7 bases. The read stops 4 residues short of the end of the CDR3; the missing end is completed from the germline J gene. Unmatched junction bases numbered 1, after V lost 1 base and J lost 3 bases. Germline lookup yields CDR1 FNHDT and CDR2 SITEND (reference sequence). This CDR3 comprises 14 residues.

There are many counts of this clone. Here the gene names and germline are mouse. The read is 4 residues too short to cover the CDR3 end, so that end is filled in from the germline J gene. The chain recombines TRBV31 with TRBJ1-2; D is undetermined. V lost 2 bases and J 3 bases, leaving 1 base between the germline ends. Per germline, CDR1 GKSSPN and CDR2 SITVG. The CDR3 is 10 residues long. The part of the CDR3 DNA that was read is TGTGCCTGGAGTGACTCC. Amino acid sequence: CAWSDS. The entire CDR3 protein reads CAWSDSDYTF.

As to this clone: Gene names are mouse gene names. The sequence runs out 4 residues before the end of the CDR3; the remainder is reconstructed from the germline J gene. The chain is built from TRBV5 and TRBJ2-5, with TRBD1 matching 9 bases. The CDR3 loop spans 15 amino acids. Germline CDR1 reads LGHNA; CDR2 reads YNLKQL (reference sequence). The DNA read from the CDR3 is TGTGCCAGCAGCCAAGGAAGGGACAGGGAGGAC. The encoded protein is CASSQGRDRED. The CDR3 reads in full as CASSQGRDREDTQYF.

This clone has only a few counts. The gene names here belong to mouse. Read sequence stops 4 residues before the CDR3 end, and the germline J gene provides the missing end. This sample also contains other DNA sequences that code for the same CDR3. This chain connects TRBV13-3 to TRBJ2-1, with D perhaps TRBD1 (5 bases). Trimming removed 2 bases at V and 6 bases at J, with 9 bases between. Germline V gives CDR1 NNHDY, CDR2 SYVADS. CDR3 length equals 13 residues. The sequenced part of the CDR3 DNA is TGTGCCAGCAGTGAAGACAGAGGTGCT. This sequence encodes CASSEDRGA. The entire CDR3 is CASSEDRGAEQFF.

As to this clone: Mouse germline and gene names are used. The read falls 4 residues short of the CDR3 end, and the missing part is taken from the germline J gene. The chain is built from TRBV14 and TRBJ2-5; 7 bases are a match to TRBD1. J was trimmed by 0 bases and V by 5 bases; bases with no gene match: 9. The germline CDR1 and CDR2 sequences are SGHDT and FRDEAV. The CDR3 is 16 residues long. The CDR3 here is CASSPGTDVNQDTQYF. The CDR3 DNA, read in part, is TGTGCCAGCAGCCCTGGGACAGATGTTAACCAAGAC.

There are a few counts of this clone. The germline and genes are mouse ones. CDR3 DNA, as far as it was read: TGTGCCAGCCGGACACATAACCAAGAC. The encoded protein is CASRTHNQD. From start to end, the CDR3 is CASRTHNQDTQYF. J is TRBJ2-5 and V is TRBV13-1, with a weak D call TRBD1 (5 bases). Read sequence stops 4 residues before the CDR3 end, and the germline J gene provides the missing end. V lost 7 bases and J 0 bases, leaving 9 bases between the germline ends. The germline gives CDR1 NSHNY, CDR2 SYGAGN. This CDR3 region has 13 residues.

This clone was picked up a small number of times. Here the gene names and germline are mouse. The read is 4 residues too short to cover the CDR3 end, so that end is filled in from the germline J gene. The rearrangement joins TRBV13-3 to TRBJ2-2; 9 positions match TRBD1. The CDR3 has 15 amino acids. Losses at the gene ends were 5 bases for V and 3 bases for J; bases not matched to a gene: 5. Germline CDR1 and CDR2: NNHDY and SYVADS. This CDR3 is CASSSGTGHTGQLYF. Incomplete CDR3 DNA: TGTGCCAGCAGCTCCGGGACAGGGCACACCGGG.

About this clone: Gene names are mouse gene names. The CDR3 extends 4 residues past the end of the read, so its final part is completed from the germline J gene. The V and J genes are TRBV19 and TRBJ2-3; TRBD2 might be the D (7 bases). Germline V CDR1 and CDR2: FNHDT, SITEND (reference sequence). The CDR3 length is 15 residues. Trimming left V 3 bases short and J 1 base short, with 12 bases between. CDR3 loop: CASSKGGAGAETLYF. CDR3 bases read: TGTGCCAGCAGTAAGGGGGGCGCGGGTGCAGAA.

This clone was seen a handful of times. The gene names here belong to mouse. The CDR3 extends 4 residues past the end of the read, so its final part is completed from the germline J gene. The chain links TRBV13-1 to TRBJ2-3; 7 bases fit TRBD1. The CDR3 contains 15 residues. J gave up 3 bases and V 0 bases, and 4 bases lay outside the gene matches. The germline V gene encodes CDR1 NSHNY and CDR2 SYGAGN. The CDR3 bases that were read are TGTGCCAGCAGTGATGCAGGGGACAGAGCAGAA. Its translation is CASSDAGDRAE. The entire CDR3 protein reads CASSDAGDRAETLYF.

Ten or more counts support this clone. Genes and germline are mouse. Read data end 4 residues before the CDR3 end; the end is taken from the germline J gene. The sample holds other DNA sequences that translate to the same CDR3. This rearrangement joins TRBV13-3 to TRBJ1-2; possible D gene TRBD1, 5 bases. The CDR3 consists of 13 residues. CDR1 and CDR2 from the germline V gene are NNHDY and SYVADS. V was cut by 1 base and J by 4 bases, with 8 bases left in between. CDR3 in amino acids: CASSDPGGSDYTF. The part of the CDR3 DNA that was read is TGTGCCAGCAGTGATCCGGGGGGCTCC.

This clone was observed a few times. Mouse gene names and germline throughout. The read finishes 4 residues shy of the CDR3 end, and the germline J gene is used to complete it. The genes are TRBV19 and TRBJ2-5; 12 nucleotides align to TRBD2. The CDR3 totals 14 residues. Germline loops: CDR1 FNHDT, CDR2 SITEND (reference sequence). This CDR3 is CASKTGGALDTQYF. The covered CDR3 bases are TGTGCCAGCAAGACTGGGGGGGCGCTGGAC.

This clone was observed a handful of times. Gene names denote mouse genes. The missing CDR3 end, 4 residues past where the read stops, is filled in from the germline J gene. The chain has TRBV31 and TRBJ2-1, with 10 bases aligning to TRBD2. The junction had 6 bases not matched to a gene; V was cut back by 2 bases and J by 5 bases. CDR1 is GKSSPN and CDR2 is SITVG in the germline V gene. This CDR3 region has 15 residues. This chain's CDR3 is CAWSSWGGKDAEQFF. Incomplete CDR3 DNA: TGTGCCTGGAGTTCCTGGGGGGGCAAGGATGCT.

This clone was observed a few times. Genes here carry mouse names. The read ends 4 residues early relative to the CDR3; the germline J gene fills the gap. The genes are TRBV19 and TRBJ1-2, with D hard to call. The V gene lost 3 bases and the J gene lost 3 bases, with 6 bases spanning the gap. The CDR3 consists of 12 residues. The germline V gene encodes CDR1 FNHDT and CDR2 SITEND (reference sequence). The DNA read from the CDR3 is TGTGCCAGCAGTAGACAATACTCC. Residues: CASSRQYS. The whole CDR3 sequence is CASSRQYSDYTF.

A few counts support this clone. Gene labels here are mouse ones. The sequenced part of the CDR3 DNA is TGTGCCAGCAGGGACTGGCGCTCCTAT. Its translation: CASRDWRSY. The full CDR3 protein is CASRDWRSYEQYF. This chain connects TRBV13-3 to TRBJ2-7, with 7 bases identical to TRBD2. Read coverage stops 4 residues before the CDR3 terminus; the germline J gene supplies the remainder. Germline V CDR1 and CDR2: NNHDY, SYVADS. With 5 bases clipped from V and 0 bases from J, the junction kept 2 bases outside the gene matches. This CDR3 region has 13 residues.

This clone occurred a few times. Gene and germline names: mouse. The read stops 4 residues short of the end of the CDR3; the missing end is completed from the germline J gene. The chain links TRBV13-3 to TRBJ2-1; 12 bases are shared with TRBD1. The V gene end was trimmed by 5 bases and the J gene end by 3 bases; junction bases not matched to a gene: 3. CDR1 and CDR2 (germline): NNHDY, SYVADS. The CDR3 is 15 residues long. CDR3 protein: CASRGQGAFYAEQFF. Partial CDR3 DNA: TGTGCCAGCAGGGGACAGGGGGCCTTCTATGCT.

Notes on this clone: Genes here carry mouse names. The CDR3 is cut off 4 residues early in the read; its end comes from the germline J gene. The chain uses TRBV19 and TRBJ2-5, with 10 bases matching TRBD2. Germline assignment: CDR1 FNHDT and CDR2 SITEND (reference sequence). The CDR3 totals 14 residues. The CDR3 bases that were read are TGTGCCAGCAGACCTGGGGGGGCGCTGGAC. The encoded protein is CASRPGGALD. In full, the CDR3 is CASRPGGALDTQYF. Using reference TRBV19 and TRBJ2-5 for the parts outside the CDR3, the full variable domain is GGIITQTPKFLIGQEGQKLTLKCQQNFNHDTMYWYRQDSGKGLRLIYYSITENDLQKGDLSEGYDASREKKSSFSLTVTSAQKNEMAVFLCASRPGGALDTQYFGPGTRLLVL.

There are a few counts of this clone. Mouse gene names and germline throughout. The read falls 4 residues short of the CDR3 end, and the missing part is taken from the germline J gene. The V and J genes are TRBV19 and TRBJ2-4; 7 bases agree with TRBD1. J was trimmed by 1 base and V by 3 bases; bases with no gene match: 2. Germline CDR1 FNHDT, CDR2 SITEND (reference sequence). The CDR3 is 14 amino acids. Incomplete CDR3 DNA: TGTGCCAGCAGTAGGACAGGCCGTCAAAAC. Protein: CASSRTGRQN. The full CDR3 is CASSRTGRQNTLYF.